This section outlines one T cell receptor (beta chain) sequence together with its context. PCR amplification relied on 60 Vbeta primers (plus 13 Jbeta primers). Profiled with immunoSEQ multiplex PCR; TCRdb holds only in-frame clones, not every one. This sample yields roughly 200,000 clones, of which about 80% are seen a single time; less than 2% belongs to the top ten. These data are taken from a study of cytomegalovirus exposure and HLA in healthy donors. Study-wide context: Out of 150 million to 200 million T cells, an earlier analysis found more than 95 million unique TCR beta sequences in total.

The germline V gene has CDR1 SGHVS and CDR2 FNYEAQ. The CDR3 sequence is 14 residues long. V lost 5 bases and J lost 5, with 15 bases in between. This chain connects TRBV7-6 to TRBJ1-2, with unresolved D. Material for sequencing was PBMCs. The source of this sequence is a man aged 30 to 39 in good health and CMV-seronegative. CDR3 coding DNA: TGTGCCAGCAGCCCACCCTCAACAGCTTATGGCTACACCTTC. Translating it yields CASSPPSTAYGYTF.